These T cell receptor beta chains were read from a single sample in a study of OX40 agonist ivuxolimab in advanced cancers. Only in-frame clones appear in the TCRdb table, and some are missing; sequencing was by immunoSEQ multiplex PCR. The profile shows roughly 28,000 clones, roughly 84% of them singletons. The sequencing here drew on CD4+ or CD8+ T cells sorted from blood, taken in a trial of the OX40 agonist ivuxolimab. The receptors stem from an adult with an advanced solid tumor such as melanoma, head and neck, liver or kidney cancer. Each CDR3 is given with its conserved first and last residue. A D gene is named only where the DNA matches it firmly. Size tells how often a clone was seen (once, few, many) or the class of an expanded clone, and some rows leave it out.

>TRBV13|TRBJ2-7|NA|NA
CASSLVVRSIDEQYF
TGTGCCAGCAGCTTAGTGGTCCGATCAATAGACGAGCAGTACTTC
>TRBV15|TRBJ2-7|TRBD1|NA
CATSRASRSGGEAGEQYF
TGTGCCACCAGCAGAGCGTCCCGCTCAGGGGGCGAAGCAGGCGAGCAGTACTTC
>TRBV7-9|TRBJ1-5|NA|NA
CASSFKADQPQHF
TGTGCCAGCAGCTTTAAGGCAGATCAGCCCCAGCATTTT
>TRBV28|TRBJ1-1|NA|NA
CATIGRVGEAFF
TGTGCCACCATTGGCAGGGTGGGTGAAGCTTTCTTT
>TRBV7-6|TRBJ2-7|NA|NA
CASSPLTTYEQYF
TGTGCCAGCAGCCCTCTGACCACCTACGAGCAGTACTTC
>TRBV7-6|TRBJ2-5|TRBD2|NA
CASSLVGRAVETQYF
TGTGCCAGCAGCTTAGTCGGGAGGGCCGTAGAGACCCAGTACTTC
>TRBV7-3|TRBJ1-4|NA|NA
CASSARDSWEEKLFF
TGTGCCAGCAGCGCACGGGACTCCTGGGAGGAAAAACTGTTTTTT
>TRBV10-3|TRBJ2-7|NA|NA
CAISDRPQELPHEQYF
TGTGCCATCAGTGACCGACCACAGGAGTTACCCCACGAGCAGTACTTC
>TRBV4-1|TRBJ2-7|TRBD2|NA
CASSQERLAGYYEQYF
TGCGCCAGCAGCCAAGAGAGGCTAGCGGGGTACTACGAGCAGTACTTC
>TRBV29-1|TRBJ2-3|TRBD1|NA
CSVQSGRDRGTDTQYF
TGCAGCGTGCAATCGGGGAGGGACAGGGGAACAGATACGCAGTATTTT
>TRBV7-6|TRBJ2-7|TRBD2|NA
CASSPGGAQDEQYF
TGTGCCAGCAGCCCCGGGGGGGCTCAGGACGAGCAGTACTTC
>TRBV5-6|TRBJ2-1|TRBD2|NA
CASSLGPSGGINEQFF
TGTGCCAGCAGCTTGGGGCCTAGCGGGGGGATTAATGAGCAGTTCTTC
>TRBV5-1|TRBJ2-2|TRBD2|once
CASSQSRESGPGELFF
TGCGCCAGCAGTCAGTCGCGGGAGTCGGGGCCCGGGGAGCTGTTTTTT
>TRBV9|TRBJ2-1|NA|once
CASSVQASSYNEQFF
TGTGCCAGCAGCGTACAGGCCAGCTCCTACAATGAGCAGTTCTTC
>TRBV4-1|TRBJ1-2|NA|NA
CASSQSGAYGYTF
TGCGCCAGCAGCCAATCCGGAGCCTATGGCTACACCTTC
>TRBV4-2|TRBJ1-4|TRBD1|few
CASSQTPGDRLGKLFF
TGTGCCAGCAGCCAGACCCCGGGGGACAGGCTCGGAAAACTGTTTTTT
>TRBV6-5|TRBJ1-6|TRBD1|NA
CASVLAGTGDSPLHF
TGTGCCAGCGTGCTTGCCGGGACAGGGGATTCACCCCTCCACTTT
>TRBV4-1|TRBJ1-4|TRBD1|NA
CASSIGQGMTNEKLFF
TGCGCCAGCAGCATAGGACAGGGGATGACTAATGAAAAACTGTTTTTT
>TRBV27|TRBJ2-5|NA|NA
CASSLAGGWTQYF
TGTGCCAGCAGTCTGGCAGGCGGGTGGACCCAGTACTTC
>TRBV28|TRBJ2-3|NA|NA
CASSSAGTDTQYF
TGTGCCAGCAGTTCGGCGGGAACAGATACGCAGTATTTT
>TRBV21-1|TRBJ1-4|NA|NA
CASSKEGAKNEKLFF
TGTGCCAGCAGCAAAGAAGGGGCCAAAAATGAAAAACTGTTTTTT
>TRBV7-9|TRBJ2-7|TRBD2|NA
CASSSPGTSYEQYF
TGTGCCAGCAGCTCCCCCGGGACTAGCTACGAGCAGTACTTC
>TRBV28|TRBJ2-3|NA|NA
CASSQPPADTQYF
TGTGCCAGCAGTCAACCGCCCGCGGATACGCAGTATTTT
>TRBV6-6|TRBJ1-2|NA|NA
CASSFNQALDGYTF
TGTGCCAGCAGTTTCAATCAGGCTCTAGATGGCTACACCTTC
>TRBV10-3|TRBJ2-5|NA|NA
CATSTEEETQYF
TGTGCCACCTCGACCGAAGAAGAGACCCAGTACTTC
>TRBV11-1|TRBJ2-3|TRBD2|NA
CASSRRGLAESSTDTQYF
TGTGCCAGCAGCCGCCGCGGACTAGCGGAATCTAGCACAGATACGCAGTATTTT
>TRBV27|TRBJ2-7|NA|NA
CASSFSGAYEQYF
TGTGCCAGCAGTTTTTCAGGGGCCTACGAGCAGTACTTC
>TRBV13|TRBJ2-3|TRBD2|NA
CASTPGGTSGFTDTQYF
TGTGCCAGCACCCCGGGGGGGACTAGCGGCTTCACAGATACGCAGTATTTT
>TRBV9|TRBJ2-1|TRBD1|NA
CASSDPAGTGGHNEQFF
TGTGCCAGCAGCGACCCTGCCGGGACAGGGGGCCACAATGAGCAGTTCTTC
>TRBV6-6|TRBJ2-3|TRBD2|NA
CASSSLAGGTDTQYF
TGTGCCAGCAGTTCTTTAGCGGGAGGCACAGATACGCAGTATTTT
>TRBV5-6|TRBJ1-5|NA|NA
CASSLASVGQPQHF
TGTGCCAGCAGCTTAGCGTCGGTCGGGCAGCCCCAGCATTTT
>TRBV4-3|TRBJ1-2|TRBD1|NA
CASSQDRQGADGYTF
TGCGCCAGCAGCCAAGATAGGCAGGGGGCGGATGGCTACACCTTC
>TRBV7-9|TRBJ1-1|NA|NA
CASSLDTNTEAFF
TGTGCCAGCAGCTTAGATACGAACACTGAAGCTTTCTTT
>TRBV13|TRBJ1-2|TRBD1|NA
CASSFITGGDGGYTF
TGTGCCAGCAGCTTCATTACAGGGGGCGATGGAGGCTACACCTTC
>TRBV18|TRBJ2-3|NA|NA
CASSQRGGDTDTQYF
TGTGCCAGCTCCCAACGGGGCGGGGACACAGATACGCAGTATTTT
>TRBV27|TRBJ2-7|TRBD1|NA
CASSLSSGTGIFYEQYF
TGTGCCAGCAGTTTATCGAGCGGGACAGGGATATTCTACGAGCAGTACTTC
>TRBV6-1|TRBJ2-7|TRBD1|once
CASSELGTDYEQYF
TGTGCCAGCAGTGAACTGGGGACAGATTACGAGCAGTACTTC
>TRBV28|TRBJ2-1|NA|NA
CASSLSLNYNEQFF
TGTGCCAGCAGTTTATCCCTCAACTACAATGAGCAGTTCTTC
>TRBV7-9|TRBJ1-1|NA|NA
CATGDWAVNEAFF
TGTGCCACCGGGGATTGGGCAGTAAATGAAGCTTTCTTT
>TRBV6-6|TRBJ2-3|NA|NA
CASSRGQFLRAGQYF
TGTGCCAGCAGCCGCGGACAGTTTCTCCGGGCGGGGCAGTATTTT
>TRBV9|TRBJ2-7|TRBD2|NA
CASSVGSGRVNEQYF
TGTGCCAGCAGCGTAGGTAGCGGGAGGGTGAACGAGCAGTACTTC
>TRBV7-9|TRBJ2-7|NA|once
CASINNRAGSYEQYF
TGTGCCAGCATCAACAACCGGGCTGGATCTTACGAGCAGTACTTC
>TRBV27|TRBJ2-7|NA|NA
CASSLLSSYEQYF
TGTGCCAGCAGTTTGCTTAGCTCCTACGAGCAGTACTTC
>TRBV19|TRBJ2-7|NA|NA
CASSMRLAPYEQYF
TGTGCCAGTAGTATGAGGCTAGCGCCCTACGAGCAGTACTTC
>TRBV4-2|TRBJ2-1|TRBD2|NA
CASSQDHAGGPSNEQFF
TGTGCCAGCAGCCAAGATCATGCGGGAGGGCCGTCCAATGAGCAGTTCTTC
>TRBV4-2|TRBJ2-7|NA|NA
CASSSRIDSSYEQYF
TGTGCCAGCAGCTCAAGGATAGACAGCTCCTACGAGCAGTACTTC
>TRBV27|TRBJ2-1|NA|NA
CASSGLPPYNEQFF
TGTGCCAGCAGCGGACTACCTCCGTACAATGAGCAGTTCTTC
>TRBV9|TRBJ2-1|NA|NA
CASSVDSGAYNEQFF
TGTGCCAGCAGCGTAGATAGCGGAGCTTACAATGAGCAGTTCTTC
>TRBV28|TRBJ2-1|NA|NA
CASSPQVLADIYNEQFF
TGTGCCAGCAGTCCACAAGTCTTAGCGGATATATACAATGAGCAGTTCTTC
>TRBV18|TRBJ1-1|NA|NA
CASSPNSDLMNTEAFF
TGTGCCAGCTCGCCTAACAGTGATCTCATGAACACTGAAGCTTTCTTT
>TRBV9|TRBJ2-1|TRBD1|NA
CASSVVQGPNDEQFF
TGTGCCAGCAGCGTAGTACAGGGGCCGAACGATGAGCAGTTCTTC
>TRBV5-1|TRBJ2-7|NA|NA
CASSPGVTRGEQYF
TGCGCCAGCAGCCCAGGAGTTACTAGGGGAGAGCAGTACTTC
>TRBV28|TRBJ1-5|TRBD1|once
CASSLTGGTSNQPQHF
TGTGCCAGCAGTTTGACAGGGGGCACGAGCAATCAGCCCCAGCATTTT